This T cell receptor beta chain was obtained from a study of cytotoxic CD8 clonotypes in ibrutinib-treated CLL (dated by TCRdb to about 2021). Study-level background: The cohort was composed of more than ten relapsed/refractory and roughly 16 treatment-naive patients; IGHV unmutated status was identified in 17 patients. Samples averaged roughly 280,000 productive templates and some 91,000 productive rearrangements. Every sample from remission and from progressive disease was obtained while the patients were still on ibrutinib. Response samples were obtained after a median of around eleven months of treatment, with a range of roughly 6 to 40 months. Of the approximately 90 people in the trial, 25 to 30 had longitudinal samples available. Responses were partial in some 24 patients and complete in 2; after median about 70 months follow-up, some 15 stayed in remission and about twelve progressed. Cryopreserved peripheral blood mononuclear cells were obtained prior to treatment, at the time of response, and at either disease progression or sustained remission. The paper as a whole reports these results and caveats: At baseline, clonality was higher than in age-matched healthy donors and showed a strong correlation with circulating CD8+ T-cell counts. Lymph node repertoires were not examined, and the timing of sampling was not matched between patients in sustained remission and those whose disease progressed. An increase in clonality was observed at ibrutinib response, with clonality remaining stable during sustained remission and falling back toward baseline at progression. Public clonotypes were rare and either contracted or stayed stable during treatment, and the rise in clonality at ibrutinib response reflected the expansion of private clonotypes.

Details on this clone: Its binding antigen is unknown. The sample holds no much larger clone one base away, and base qualities are not on file.

Per the publication, the time point label means: roughly 2 years on ibrutinib. For TCR beta library preparation, 1.5 to 2 micrograms of genomic DNA was extracted from cryopreserved PBMCs. High-throughput TCR beta sequencing was performed on longitudinal blood samples from CLL patients receiving ibrutinib monotherapy. The patients were enrolled in a single-center, open-label phase 2 trial of ibrutinib monotherapy. The CDR3 sequence holds 13 residues, the cysteine and phenylalanine included. The CDR3 DNA has 39 bases and is translated from base 1. For CDR1 and CDR2, the germline V gene lists MNHEY and SVGAGI. The germline ends are 14 bases apart after V is trimmed by 7 bases and J by 6 bases. The goal of deep resolution MiSeq sequencing was a depth between 1 in 1 million and 1 in 200,000 T cells, and coverage averaged 10x per clonotype. The immunoSEQ hsTCRB Kit was used to generate TCR beta libraries. Concerning the study's data processing: Data were analyzed with ImmunoSEQ Data Assistant and ImmunoSEQ Analyzer, with V, D and J genes assigned per IMGT definitions. Clonality, with values ranging from 0 to 1, was calculated as one minus the normalized Shannon entropy of productive rearrangement frequencies. Only overrepresented clonotypes making up at least 0.05% of each patient's repertoire were included in the public clonotype analysis. Thirteen age-matched healthy donor repertoires from immuneACCESS served as clonality controls. TCRdb carries this immuneACCESS record with in-frame sequences only. Its versions omit some clonotypes, under half of them owing to an unresolved V gene in the studies checked, with the rest unexplained. V, J and clone size were drawn from that table, and D and trimming were deduced from the DNA. For this sample there are hundreds of thousands of clones; about three quarters appear just once. Clones ranked in the top ten supply 15% to 17% of the sample.

The chain is assembled from TRBV6-5 and TRBJ2-3; TRBD1 is possibly the D segment (5 matching bases). Sequenced material: PBMCs, taken after 24 months of ibrutinib treatment. The receptor comes from a human donor with chronic lymphocytic leukemia. Here the CDR3 is given as CASKKGPSDTQYF. In nucleotides, the sequence is TGTGCCAGCAAGAAGGGGCCGTCGGATACGCAGTATTTT.